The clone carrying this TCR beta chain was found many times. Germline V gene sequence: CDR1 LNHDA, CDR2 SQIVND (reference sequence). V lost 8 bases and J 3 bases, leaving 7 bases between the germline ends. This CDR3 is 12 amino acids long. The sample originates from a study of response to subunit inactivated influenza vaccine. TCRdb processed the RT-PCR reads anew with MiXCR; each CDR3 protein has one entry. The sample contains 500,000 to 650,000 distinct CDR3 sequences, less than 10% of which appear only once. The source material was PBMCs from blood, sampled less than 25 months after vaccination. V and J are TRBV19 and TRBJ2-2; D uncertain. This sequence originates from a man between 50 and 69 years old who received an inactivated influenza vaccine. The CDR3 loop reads CASVEYTGELFF. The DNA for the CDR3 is TGTGCCAGTGTCGAGTACACCGGGGAGCTGTTTTTT.